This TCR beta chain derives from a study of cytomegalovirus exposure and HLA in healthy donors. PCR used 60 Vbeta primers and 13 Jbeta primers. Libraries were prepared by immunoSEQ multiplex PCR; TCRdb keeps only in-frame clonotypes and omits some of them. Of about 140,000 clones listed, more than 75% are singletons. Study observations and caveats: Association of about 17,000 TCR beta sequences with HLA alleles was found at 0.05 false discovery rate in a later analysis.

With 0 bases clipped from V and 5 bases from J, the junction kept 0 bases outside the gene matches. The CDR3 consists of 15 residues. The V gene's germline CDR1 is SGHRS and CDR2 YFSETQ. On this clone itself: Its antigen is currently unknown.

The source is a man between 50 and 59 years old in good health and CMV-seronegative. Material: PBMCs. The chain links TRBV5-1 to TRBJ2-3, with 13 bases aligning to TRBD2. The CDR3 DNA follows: TGCGCCAGCAGCTTGGGACTAGCGGGGGGAGATACGCAGTATTTT. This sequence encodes CASSLGLAGGDTQYF.